This is a list of T cell receptor beta chains from one sample in a study of blood T cell repertoires in COVID-19. The method was immunoSEQ multiplex PCR; TCRdb's version includes in-frame clones alone and lacks a portion of them. Altogether over 200,000 clones are present, over 75% being singletons, with the ten largest covering more than 3%. Sample: PBMCs or T cells enriched from blood (not recorded which). The receptors here all came from a woman younger than 45 who had been exposed to COVID-19. CDR3s include the opening cysteine and the closing phenylalanine or tryptophan. A D gene is named only where the DNA matches it firmly. The size field is filled for only some rows; it gives once, few, many or a size class.

-	TRBV25-1	TRBJ1-2	-	TGTGCCAGCAGGACAGACCATGGCTACACCTTC	CASRTDHGYTF
-	TRBV7-9	TRBJ2-2	few	TGTGCCAGCAGCTTCGGGGTCACCGGGGAGCTGTTTTTT	CASSFGVTGELFF
-	TRBV2	TRBJ2-2	-	TGTGCCAGCAGTGATCGGCGCGGTTCGCCCAAGAACACCGGGGAGCTGTTTTTT	CASSDRRGSPKNTGELFF
-	TRBV29-1	TRBJ1-2	once	TGCAGCGTTGACGGGCAGGGGTTCGGCTACACCTTC	CSVDGQGFGYTF
TRBD1	TRBV24-1	TRBJ2-1	-	TGTGCCACCAGTGACCCCCGGACAGGGTGGGATGAGCAGTTCTTC	CATSDPRTGWDEQFF
-	TRBV12-3/TRBV12-4	TRBJ2-1	-	TGTGCCAGCACGGTCCACGCGGGTGAGCAGTTCTTC	CASTVHAGEQFF
-	TRBV27	TRBJ1-2	once	TGTGCCAGCAGCCCATCTATGGGGGCAGGGGGCTACACCTTC	CASSPSMGAGGYTF
-	TRBV12-3/TRBV12-4	TRBJ2-2	once	TGTGCCAGCAGCCGCAGGGGCACCGGGGAGCTGTTTTTT	CASSRRGTGELFF
TRBD2	TRBV9	TRBJ2-1	-	TGTGCCAGCAGCGAACTAGCGGGAGATAGATACAATGAGCAGTTCTTC	CASSELAGDRYNEQFF
TRBD1	TRBV12-5	TRBJ1-5	once	TGTGCTAGTGGTTTGATTTGGGGGACAGGTAATCAGCCCCAGCATTTT	CASGLIWGTGNQPQHF